This T cell receptor beta chain emerged from a study of cytomegalovirus exposure and HLA in healthy donors (dated by TCRdb to the late 2010s). Regarding the study in general: An earlier analysis of some 600 of the donors reported approximately 300 Gb of sequence data and 100 million to 120 million unique TCR beta sequences obtained from about 179 million T cells. An early release covering roughly 600 HLA-typed donors comprised about 290 gigabases of sequencing data and around 85 million unique TCR sequences. Among the roughly 430 genotyped donors, approximately 81% belonged to the genetic ancestry cluster associated with self-reported Caucasian donors. The study was designed to test whether signatures of past pathogen exposure could be identified by cataloging public T cell receptors. Using immunosequencing, the study profiled T cell repertoires from fewer than 850 subjects and related those repertoires to cytomegalovirus serostatus. In addition to the first cohort of 650 to 750 subjects, a separate validation cohort of around 110 different subjects was used. To predict cytomegalovirus infection status, the study brought together high-throughput TCR immunosequencing, statistical association of individual TCRs with disease status, and machine learning. In a later analysis, previously published TCR beta repertoires from 666 donors were re-analyzed and high-resolution HLA genotyping was added so that TCR occurrence patterns could be studied. The later analysis used no new phenotypic data to find candidate immune exposures, relying instead on TCR beta sequences and their occurrence across donors. In an earlier analysis of about 590 of the donors, high-throughput TCR beta sequencing was used to judge whether each TCR beta V gene segment behaved as functional or pseudogenic. Donor age, sex, ethnicity and CMV serostatus were compiled alongside the repertoire data. In a later genetic analysis, genome-wide SNP genotypes for 398 of the 666 donors were used, and that subset was treated as a discovery cohort. All discovery cohort repertoires had been generated on a single sequencing platform. HLA typing covered class I and class II loci at four-digit resolution. The number of typed donors differed by locus: 629-630 for A, B, C, DRB1 and DQB1; 500 to 550 for DQA1; 600 to 610 for DPA1; and roughly 450 for DPB1. About five DR-DQ haplotypes were handled as single units for association and clustering, since linkage in the cohort was strong. Across 300 to 500 genotyped donors of the cohort, an average of about 200,000 unique TCR beta nucleotide sequences per donor were sequenced, and approximately 17% of those sequences were non-productive.

Concerning this clone: Its antigen has not been determined. The record has no base qualities; no much larger clone is one base away.

Broad study findings and their caveats: The presence/absence analyses assumed that sequencing depth was roughly uniform across donors, and that assumption may not be true. The authors suggested that the approach could potentially be extended to other disease states and immunological phenotypes. A further reported finding was that TCR beta sequences accurately predicted the HLA-A and HLA-B alleles for most subjects in the first cohort. Because counts were too low, roughly 18 rarely observed V segments, including chromosome 9 orphons, were left out of the earlier analysis of a few hundred of the donors. In a later analysis, most CMV-associated TCR beta chains were found to appear HLA-restricted, with HLA associations seemingly driven largely by CMV exposure. Several of the top co-occurrence clusters appeared to be linked to parvovirus B19, influenza, CMV and Epstein-Barr virus, according to a later analysis. Because the 87-base-pair reads could not distinguish some IMGT-functional V segments, including TRBV6-2 and TRBV6-3, those segments were excluded. In both the original and validation cohorts, the classifier was reported to diagnose cytomegalovirus status with high specificity and sensitivity. Strong co-occurrence of HLA alleles, especially DR and DQ, made assigning TCR associations to individual alleles difficult. The cohort was sequenced for TCR beta chains only, and without alpha or paired-chain data the features that could be detected were limited. In vitro tests confirmed that a few of the cytomegalovirus-associated TCR beta chains recognize cytomegalovirus antigens. The sequencing pipeline was judged likely to have produced a cluster of highly shared sequence variants as a technical artifact. In the study, approximately 150 TCR beta chains were listed as associated with cytomegalovirus. CMV serostatus was the only immune exposure information available for the cohort. In a later analysis, TCR association rates were found to vary across HLA loci, with the most associated TCRs seen for DRB1 alleles and the fewest for HLA-C alleles. While some public TCRs were present in many individuals, most TCR sequences turned up only very rarely across donors. In an earlier analysis of about 540 of the donors, most TCR beta V segments were observed in productive rearrangements about 87% or about 30% of the time, broadly matching IMGT annotations. Because some donors lacked HLA typing at each locus, the association tests relied only on the typed subset. In a later genetic analysis, a missense DCLRE1C variant was associated with V-gene and J-gene trimming of TCR beta chains, and the association was replicated in an independent cohort. In a later analysis, HLA-associated TCR beta chains showed more clonal expansion and lower generation probabilities than non-associated chains that were equally common. Compared with the roughly 700-donor mean, donors in an Asian-associated ancestry cluster had fewer N-insertions in productive TCRs, according to a later genetic analysis. Linkage disequilibrium might explain the correlated functional status among segregating V segments, but an unknown experimental factor could not be ruled out. In a later analysis, 16,951 TCR beta sequences were associated with specific HLA alleles at a false discovery rate of 0.05.

V is pruned by 3 bases and J by 5 bases, leaving 12 bases of the junction without a gene match. Looking up the germline V gene (reference sequence) yields CDR1 LNHDA and CDR2 SQIVND. Its CDR3 holds 16 amino acids, cysteine through phenylalanine. Only the CDR3 DNA stays, 48 bases, in frame from base 1. Receptor amplification or capture employed the immunoSEQ multiplex PCR assay. The multiplex PCR relied on a mix of 60 forward primers for TCR Vbeta segments and 13 reverse primers for TCR Jbeta segments. Amplification of the CDR3 region of rearranged TCR beta genes was performed with a multiplex PCR assay on genomic DNA. The amplified TCR beta libraries were sequenced on the Illumina HiSeq System as 87-base-pair reads. In the original analysis: In a later analysis, 77 million or so unique TCR beta chains were counted across the roughly 670 repertoires, and around 10 million of these chains were shared by at least two donors. Raw reads were error-corrected and collapsed into unique sequences with a nearest-neighbor algorithm that merged closely related sequences to remove PCR and sequencing errors. CDR3 sequences were aligned to IMGT reference sequences to assign V, D and J gene segments. For a sequence to be retained, at least a six-nucleotide match to both a V gene segment and a J gene segment was required. A rearrangement was called productive if the CDR3 had no stop codons and remained in frame with V and J, and every other rearrangement was called non-productive. Following IMGT convention, CDR3 was defined as the stretch from the second conserved V-encoded cysteine to the conserved J-encoded phenylalanine. In an earlier analysis of 587 of the donors, sequences lacking an unambiguous match to a single V gene segment were excluded. In an earlier analysis of 587 of the donors, a V segment was called functional when productive rearrangements were above 56.7%, and segregating when the standard deviation between donors exceeded 5%. To diagnose cytomegalovirus status from the catalog of TCR beta chain sequences, a statistical classification framework was built. V and J gene assignment, in a later analysis, came from comparing TCR nucleotide sequences with IMGT/GENE-DB human TR gene sequences. A later analysis assigned CDR3 sequences and most-parsimonious VDJ recombination scenarios with the TCRdist pipeline. In a later analysis, each TCR beta chain was defined by its CDR3 amino acid sequence together with its V-gene family, and reads without a unique V-gene family were excluded. In a later analysis, 450 to 600 highly shared, low-generation-probability nucleotide sequences were removed to address suspected cross-contamination and a sequencing artifact. In a later analysis, a clonal expansion index for each public chain was calculated from normalized within-repertoire ranks of inferred template counts. In a later analysis, generation probabilities were computed with a VDJ recombination model fitted to out-of-frame rearrangements, and the resulting probabilities were checked against IGoR. In a later analysis, TCR-TCR, TCR-HLA and TCR-CMV co-occurrence was scored with hypergeometric tests, and a repertoire-size bias correction was applied to TCR pairs. In a later analysis, false discovery rates were estimated by permuting HLA or CMV assignments 20 times. A later analysis grouped co-occurring TCRs with DBSCAN, adding TCRdist sequence similarity when clustering within HLA-allele-positive subsets. Repertoires with fewer than 30,000 or more than 120,000 public chains were left out of co-occurrence clustering, as were a handful of repertoires with anomalous nucleotide sharing. Held by TCRdb, this immuneACCESS table contains in-frame sequences only and omits some clones. Under half of the omission traces to an unresolved V gene where checked; the cause of the rest is unknown. D and trimming come from the DNA, and the V and J calls and clone size come from that table. In all, the sample holds about 130,000 clones, and around four fifths of those were seen once. Together, the top ten hold over 4.5% of the sample.

The cohort consisted of 670 or so healthy bone marrow donors. At the time of sampling, all cohort members were nominally healthy, though unrecorded immune exposures were likely present. The donor was CMV seropositive and was included in the group of 250 to 350 seropositive cohort members. Each donor provided a peripheral blood sample, and peripheral blood mononuclear cells were used for TCR beta sequencing. Genomic DNA was extracted from the blood cell samples with the Qiagen DNeasy Blood Extraction Kit. Sequencing was performed on PBMCs. The V and J segments used are TRBV19 and TRBJ2-7; 8 bases in the junction line up with TRBD1. This receptor was identified in a woman aged 40-49 years in good health and CMV-seropositive. The bases are TGTGCCAGTAGTATCGGGGACAGGACTCCCTGGGACGAGCAGTACTTC. This gives the protein CASSIGDRTPWDEQYF. This CDR3, with the reference TRBV19 and TRBJ2-7 proteins standing in past its ends, gives the full variable domain DGGITQSPKYLFRKEGQNVTLSCEQNLNHDAMYWYRQDPGQGLRLIYYSQIVNDFQKGDIAEGYSVSREKKESFPLTVTSAQKNPTAFYLCASSIGDRTPWDEQYFGPGTRLTVT.